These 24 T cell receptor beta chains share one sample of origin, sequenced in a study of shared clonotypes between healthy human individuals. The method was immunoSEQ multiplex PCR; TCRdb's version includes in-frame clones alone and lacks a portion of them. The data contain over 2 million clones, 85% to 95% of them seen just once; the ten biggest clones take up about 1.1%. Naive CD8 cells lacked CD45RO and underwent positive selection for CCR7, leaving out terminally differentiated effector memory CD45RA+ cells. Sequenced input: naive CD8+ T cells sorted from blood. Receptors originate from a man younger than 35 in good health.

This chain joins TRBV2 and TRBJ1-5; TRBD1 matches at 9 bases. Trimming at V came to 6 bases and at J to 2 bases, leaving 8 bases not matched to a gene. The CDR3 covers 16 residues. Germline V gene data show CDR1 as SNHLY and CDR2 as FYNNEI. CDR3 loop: CASRGTGRDGNQPQHF. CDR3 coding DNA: TGTGCCAGCAGGGGGACAGGGAGAGATGGCAATCAGCCCCAGCATTTT.

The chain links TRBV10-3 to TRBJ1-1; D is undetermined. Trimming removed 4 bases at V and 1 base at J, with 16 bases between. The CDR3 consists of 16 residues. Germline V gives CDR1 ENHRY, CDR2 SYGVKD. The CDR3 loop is CAISVGVRGTNTEAFF. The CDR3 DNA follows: TGTGCCATCAGTGTTGGGGTCCGGGGAACGAACACTGAAGCTTTCTTT.

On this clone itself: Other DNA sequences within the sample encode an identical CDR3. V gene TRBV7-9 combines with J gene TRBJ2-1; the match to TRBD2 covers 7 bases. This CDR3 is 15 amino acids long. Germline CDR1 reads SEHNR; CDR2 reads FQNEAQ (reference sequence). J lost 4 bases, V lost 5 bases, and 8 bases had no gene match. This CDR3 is CASSPGLAGYNEQFF. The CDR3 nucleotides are TGTGCCAGCAGCCCCGGGTTAGCGGGTTACAATGAGCAGTTCTTC.

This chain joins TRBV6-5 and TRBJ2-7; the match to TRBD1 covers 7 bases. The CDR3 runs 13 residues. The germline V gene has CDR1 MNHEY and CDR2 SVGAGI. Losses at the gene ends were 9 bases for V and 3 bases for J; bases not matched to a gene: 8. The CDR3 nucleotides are TGTGCCAGTGCCCACAGGGGAAGCTACGAGCAGTACTTC. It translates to CASAHRGSYEQYF.

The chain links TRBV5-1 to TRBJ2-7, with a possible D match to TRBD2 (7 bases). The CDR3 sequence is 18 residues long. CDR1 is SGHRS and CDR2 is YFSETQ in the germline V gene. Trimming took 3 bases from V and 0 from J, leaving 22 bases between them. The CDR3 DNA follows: TGCGCCAGCAGCTCCCCCGGCGGGGGACAAACCTACTCCTACGAGCAGTACTTC. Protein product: CASSSPGGGQTYSYEQYF.

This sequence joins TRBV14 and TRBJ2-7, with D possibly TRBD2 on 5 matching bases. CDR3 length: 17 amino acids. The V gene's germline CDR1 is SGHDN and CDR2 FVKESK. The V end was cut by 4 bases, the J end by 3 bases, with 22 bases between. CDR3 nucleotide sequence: TGTGCCAGCAGCCCAAGTTTCGGTGAGTGGGGAGTCTACGAGCAGTACTTC. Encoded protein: CASSPSFGEWGVYEQYF.

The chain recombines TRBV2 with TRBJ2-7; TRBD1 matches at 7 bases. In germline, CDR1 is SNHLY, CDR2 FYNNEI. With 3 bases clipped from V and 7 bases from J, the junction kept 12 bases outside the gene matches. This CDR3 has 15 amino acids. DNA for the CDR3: TGTGCCAGCAGTGACTGGACGACAGGGATGGGGGAGCAGTACTTC. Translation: CASSDWTTGMGEQYF. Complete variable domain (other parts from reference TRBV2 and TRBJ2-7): EPEVTQTPSHQVTQMGQEVILRCVPISNHLYFYWYRQILGQKVEFLVSFYNNEISEKSEIFDDQFSVERPDGSNFTLKIRSTKLEDSAMYFCASSDWTTGMGEQYFGPGTRLTVT.

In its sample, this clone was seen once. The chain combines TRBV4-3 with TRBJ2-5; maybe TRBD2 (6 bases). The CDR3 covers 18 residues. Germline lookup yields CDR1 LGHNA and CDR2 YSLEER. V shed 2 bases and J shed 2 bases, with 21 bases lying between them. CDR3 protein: CASSQLFVMTSHQETQYF. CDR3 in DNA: TGCGCCAGCAGCCAATTATTTGTCATGACTAGTCATCAAGAGACCCAGTACTTC.

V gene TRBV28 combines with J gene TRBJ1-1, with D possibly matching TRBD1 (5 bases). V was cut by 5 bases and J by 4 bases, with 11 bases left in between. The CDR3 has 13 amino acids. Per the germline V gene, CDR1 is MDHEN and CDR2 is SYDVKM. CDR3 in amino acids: CASSLGVLTEAFF. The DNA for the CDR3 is TGTGCCAGCAGTCTAGGGGTGCTCACTGAAGCTTTCTTT. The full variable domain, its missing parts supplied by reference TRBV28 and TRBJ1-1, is DVKVTQSSRYLVKRTGEKVFLECVQDMDHENMFWYRQDPGLGLRLIYFSYDVKMKEKGDIPEGYSVSREKKERFSLILESASTNQTSMYLCASSLGVLTEAFFGQGTRLTVV.

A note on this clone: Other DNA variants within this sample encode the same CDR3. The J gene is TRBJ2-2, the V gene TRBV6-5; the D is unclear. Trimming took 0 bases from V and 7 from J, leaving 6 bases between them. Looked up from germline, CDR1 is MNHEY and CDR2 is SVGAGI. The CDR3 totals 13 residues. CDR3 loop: CASSYSVGGELFF. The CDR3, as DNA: TGTGCCAGCAGTTACTCAGTGGGCGGGGAGCTGTTTTTT.

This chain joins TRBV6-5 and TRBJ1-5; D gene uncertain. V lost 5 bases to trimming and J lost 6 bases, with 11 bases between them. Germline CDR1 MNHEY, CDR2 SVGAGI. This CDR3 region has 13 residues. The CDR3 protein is CASSGVSSQPQHF. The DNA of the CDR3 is TGTGCCAGCAGTGGGGTTTCCAGTCAGCCCCAGCATTTT.

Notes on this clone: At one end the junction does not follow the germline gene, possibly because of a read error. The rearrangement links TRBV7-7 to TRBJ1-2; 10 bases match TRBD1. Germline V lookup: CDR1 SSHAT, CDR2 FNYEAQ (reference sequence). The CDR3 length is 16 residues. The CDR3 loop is CASSYPGQGFNYGYTF. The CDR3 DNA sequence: TGTGCTAGCAGCTATCCGGGACAGGGGTTTAACTATGGCTACACCTTC.

The CDR3 spells CSVEEAGTEAFF. Written as DNA, the CDR3 is TGCAGCGTTGAAGAGGCGGGCACTGAAGCTTTCTTT. V usage is TRBV29-1 and J usage is TRBJ1-1; D uncertain. CDR1 is SQVTM and CDR2 is ANQGSEA in the germline V gene. The length of the CDR3 is 12 residues. The germline V and J ends were trimmed by 0 bases and 4 bases, with 6 bases remaining between them. Based on the CDR3 plus reference TRBV29-1 and TRBJ1-1, the full variable domain is SAVISQKPSRDICQRGTSLTIQCQVDSQVTMMFWYRQQPGQSLTLIATANQGSEATYESGFVIDKFPISRPNLTFSTLTVSNMSPEDSSIYLCSVEEAGTEAFFGQGTRLTVV.

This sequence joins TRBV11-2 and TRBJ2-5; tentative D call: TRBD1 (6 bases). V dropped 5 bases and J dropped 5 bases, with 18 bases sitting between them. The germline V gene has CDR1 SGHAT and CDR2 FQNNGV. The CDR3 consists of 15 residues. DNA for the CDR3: TGTGCCAGCAGCCCGGACAGTAATAGGCCGGAGACCCAGTACTTC. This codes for CASSPDSNRPETQYF. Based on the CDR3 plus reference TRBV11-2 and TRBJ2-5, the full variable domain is EAGVAQSPRYKIIEKRQSVAFWCNPISGHATLYWYQQILGQGPKLLIQFQNNGVVDDSQLPKDRFSAERLKGVDSTLKIQPAKLEDSAVYLCASSPDSNRPETQYFGPGTRLLVL.

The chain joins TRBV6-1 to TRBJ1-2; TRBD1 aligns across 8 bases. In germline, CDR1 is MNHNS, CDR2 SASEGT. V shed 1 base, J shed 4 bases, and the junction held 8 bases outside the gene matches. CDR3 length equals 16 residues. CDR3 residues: CASSEEGQGARYGYTF. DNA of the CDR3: TGTGCCAGCAGTGAAGAAGGCCAGGGGGCGCGCTATGGCTACACCTTC.

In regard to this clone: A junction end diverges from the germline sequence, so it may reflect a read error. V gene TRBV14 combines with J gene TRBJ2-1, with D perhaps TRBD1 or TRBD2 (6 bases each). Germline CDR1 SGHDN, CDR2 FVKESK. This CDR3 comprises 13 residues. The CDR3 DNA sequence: TGTGCCAGCAGCCCCGCCTTGGGGGGCTTTGTAATCTTC. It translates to CASSPALGGFVIF.

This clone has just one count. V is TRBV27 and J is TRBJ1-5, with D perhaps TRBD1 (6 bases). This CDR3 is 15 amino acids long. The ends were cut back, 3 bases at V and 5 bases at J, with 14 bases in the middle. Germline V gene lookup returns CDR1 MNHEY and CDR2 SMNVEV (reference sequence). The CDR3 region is CASSLSQGWDQPQHF. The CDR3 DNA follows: TGTGCCAGCAGTTTGTCACAGGGTTGGGATCAGCCCCAGCATTTT.

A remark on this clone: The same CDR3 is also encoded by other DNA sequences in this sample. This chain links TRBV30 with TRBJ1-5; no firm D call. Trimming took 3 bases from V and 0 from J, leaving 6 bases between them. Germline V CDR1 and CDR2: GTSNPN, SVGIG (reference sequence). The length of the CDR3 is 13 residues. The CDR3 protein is CAWSTDSNQPQHF. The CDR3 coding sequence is TGTGCCTGGAGCACAGATAGCAATCAGCCCCAGCATTTT. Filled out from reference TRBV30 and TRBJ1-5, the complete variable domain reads SQTIHQWPATLVQPVGSPLSLECTVEGTSNPNLYWYRQAAGRGLQLLFYSVGIGQISSEVPQNLSASRPQDRQFILSSKKLLLSDSGFYLCAWSTDSNQPQHFGDGTRLSIL.

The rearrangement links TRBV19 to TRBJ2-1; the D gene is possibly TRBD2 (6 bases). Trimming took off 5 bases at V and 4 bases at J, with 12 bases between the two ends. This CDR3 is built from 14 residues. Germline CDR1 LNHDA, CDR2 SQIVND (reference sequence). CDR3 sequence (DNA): TGTGCCAGTAGTGTCGGGACTCAGTACAATGAGCAGTTCTTC. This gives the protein CASSVGTQYNEQFF. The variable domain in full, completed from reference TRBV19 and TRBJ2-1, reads DGGITQSPKYLFRKEGQNVTLSCEQNLNHDAMYWYRQDPGQGLRLIYYSQIVNDFQKGDIAEGYSVSREKKESFPLTVTSAQKNPTAFYLCASSVGTQYNEQFFGPGTRLTVL.

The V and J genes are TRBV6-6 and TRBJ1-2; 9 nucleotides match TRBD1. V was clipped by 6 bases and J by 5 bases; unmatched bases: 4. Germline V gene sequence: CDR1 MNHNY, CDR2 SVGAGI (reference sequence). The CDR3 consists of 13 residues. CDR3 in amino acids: CASSPGTGYGYTF. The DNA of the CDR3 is TGTGCCAGCAGCCCCGGGACAGGGTATGGCTACACCTTC.

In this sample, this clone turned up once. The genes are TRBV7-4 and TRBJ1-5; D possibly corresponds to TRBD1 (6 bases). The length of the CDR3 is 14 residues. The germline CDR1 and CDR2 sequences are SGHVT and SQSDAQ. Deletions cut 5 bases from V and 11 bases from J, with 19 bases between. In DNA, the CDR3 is TGTGCCAGCAGCGCGCGCTGGACAGCCGTGGCCCAGCATTTT. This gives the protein CASSARWTAVAQHF.

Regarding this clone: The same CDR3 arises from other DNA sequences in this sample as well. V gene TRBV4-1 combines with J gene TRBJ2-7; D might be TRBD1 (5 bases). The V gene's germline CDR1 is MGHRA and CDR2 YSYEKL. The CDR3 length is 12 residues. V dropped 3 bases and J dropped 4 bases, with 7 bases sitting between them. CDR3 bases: TGCGCCAGCAGCCATGACAGTTACGAGCAGTACTTC. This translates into CASSHDSYEQYF.

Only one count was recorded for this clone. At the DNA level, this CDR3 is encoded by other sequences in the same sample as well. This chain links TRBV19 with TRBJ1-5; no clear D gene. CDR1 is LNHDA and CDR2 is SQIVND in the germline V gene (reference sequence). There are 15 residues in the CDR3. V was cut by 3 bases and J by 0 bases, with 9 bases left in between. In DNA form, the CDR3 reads TGTGCCAGTAGTATTGGGGTCTATAGCAATCAGCCCCAGCATTTT. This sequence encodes CASSIGVYSNQPQHF. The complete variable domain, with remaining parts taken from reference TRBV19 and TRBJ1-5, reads DGGITQSPKYLFRKEGQNVTLSCEQNLNHDAMYWYRQDPGQGLRLIYYSQIVNDFQKGDIAEGYSVSREKKESFPLTVTSAQKNPTAFYLCASSIGVYSNQPQHFGDGTRLSIL.

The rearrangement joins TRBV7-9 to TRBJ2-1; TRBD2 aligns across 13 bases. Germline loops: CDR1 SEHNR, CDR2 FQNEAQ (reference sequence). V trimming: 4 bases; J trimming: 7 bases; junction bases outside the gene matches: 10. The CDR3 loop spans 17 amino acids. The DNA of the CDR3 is TGTGCCAGCAGCTCAACTAGCGGGAGGGTAGATGGGAATGAGCAGTTCTTC. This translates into CASSSTSGRVDGNEQFF.